The clone carrying this T cell receptor (beta chain) showed up just a few times. Its antigen is unknown. The entry originates in a study of cytomegalovirus exposure and HLA in healthy donors. Study-wide background: There were 300 to 400 genotyped donors. Of these, 81% fell in the genetic ancestry cluster associated with self-reported Caucasian donors.

CDR3 length: 16 residues. CDR1 is SGHDN and CDR2 is FVKESK in the germline V gene. Losses at the gene ends were 4 bases for V and 5 bases for J; bases not matched to a gene: 9. It was with 60 Vbeta and 13 Jbeta primers that the PCR ran. Produced via immunoSEQ multiplex PCR; TCRdb's table is partial and in-frame only. The table records 76,000 or so clones, over 60% of them present only once. Regarding the study as a whole: It is likely that the observed cluster of highly shared sequence variants was a sequencing artifact.

The receptor was isolated from a woman aged 40-49 years in good health and CMV-seropositive. The V call is TRBV14, the J call TRBJ2-7, with 12 bases fitting TRBD1. The sequenced material came from PBMCs. The CDR3 bases are TGTGCCAGCAGCCGACCACCGGGACAGGGGGCTGACGAGCAGTACTTC. It specifies CASSRPPGQGADEQYF. The full variable domain, in which reference TRBV14 and TRBJ2-7 provide the parts outside the CDR3, is EAGVTQFPSHSVIEKGQTVTLRCDPISGHDNLYWYRRVMGKEIKFLLHFVKESKQDESGMPNNRFLAERTGGTYSTLKVQPAELEDSGVYFCASSRPPGQGADEQYFGPGTRLTVT.